This T cell receptor (beta chain) stems from a study of T cell responses to AZD1222 COVID-19 vaccine. Assay: immunoSEQ multiplex PCR; the TCRdb copy retains only in-frame clones and omits some. Found here are 140,000 to 150,000 clones, 82% of them singletons; the top ten hold less than 5%. The specimen comprised peripheral blood, sampled on day 0 of MenACWY control vaccination. The receptor comes from an adult in good health.

For the CDR3, the DNA is TGTGCCAGTAGTCCCCCCGGGACAGAGACCTACGAGCAGTACTTC. Amino acids: CASSPPGTETYEQYF. The gene calls are TRBV19 and TRBJ2-7; 7 bases are a match to TRBD1. V shed 5 bases, J shed 2 bases, and the junction held 9 bases outside the gene matches. This CDR3 has 15 residues. Germline CDR1 and CDR2: LNHDA and SQIVND (reference sequence). The whole variable domain, remainder taken from reference TRBV19 and TRBJ2-7, is DGGITQSPKYLFRKEGQNVTLSCEQNLNHDAMYWYRQDPGQGLRLIYYSQIVNDFQKGDIAEGYSVSREKKESFPLTVTSAQKNPTAFYLCASSPPGTETYEQYFGPGTRLTVT.